This T cell receptor (beta chain) was observed in a study of blood T cell repertoires in COVID-19. In the study overall: T cells, B-cell-depleted T cells, or PBMCs supplied cDNA or gDNA.

The repertoire was sequenced with immunoSEQ multiplex PCR; TCRdb's copy has only in-frame clones and lacks some. The sample has roughly 200,000 clones, approximately 91% seen once. The germline CDR1 and CDR2 sequences are SQVTM and ANQGSEA. CDR3 length equals 12 residues. This sequence originates from a man aged 50-59 years with COVID-19, enrolled during active disease. The sequencing sample was made of peripheral blood. This chain links TRBV29-1 with TRBJ2-5; D is possibly TRBD1 (6 bases). The CDR3 loop reads CSGGQPQETQYF. In DNA, the CDR3 is TGCAGTGGCGGACAGCCCCAAGAGACCCAGTACTTC.